This T cell receptor beta chain was recorded in a study of T cell changes during pregnancy in multiple sclerosis. Germline-derived CDR1 and CDR2 are SGHTA and FQGNSA. The length of the CDR3 is 15 residues. V dropped 5 bases and J dropped 1; count of bases not matched to a gene: 6. Generated by immunoSEQ multiplex PCR, the TCRdb table keeps only in-frame clones and is missing some. The sample yields more than 45,000 clones, approximately 92% seen once. The starting material was CD4+ T cells from peripheral blood mononuclear cells, obtained after pregnancy. The chain carries TRBV7-2 and TRBJ2-7; 9 nucleotides align to TRBD1. The clonotype was recovered from a female donor with multiple sclerosis, enrolled in a pregnancy study. CDR3 DNA: TGTGCCAGCAGCCAACAGGGGGCAGCATCCTACGAGCAGTACTTC. Translation gives CASSQQGAASYEQYF.